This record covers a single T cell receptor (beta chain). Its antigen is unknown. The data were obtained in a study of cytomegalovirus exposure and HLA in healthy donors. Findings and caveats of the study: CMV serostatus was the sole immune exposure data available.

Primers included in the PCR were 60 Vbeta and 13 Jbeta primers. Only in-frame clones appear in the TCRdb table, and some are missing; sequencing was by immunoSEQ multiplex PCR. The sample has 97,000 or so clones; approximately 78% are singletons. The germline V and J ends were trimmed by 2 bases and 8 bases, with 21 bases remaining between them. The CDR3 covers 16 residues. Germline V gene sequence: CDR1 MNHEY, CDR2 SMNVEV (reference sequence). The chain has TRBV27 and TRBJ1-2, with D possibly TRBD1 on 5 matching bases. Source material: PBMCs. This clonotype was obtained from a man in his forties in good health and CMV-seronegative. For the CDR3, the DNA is TGTGCCAGCAGTTTAGTATCGTGGCAGGGCCTCGGAGGCTACACCTTC. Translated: CASSLVSWQGLGGYTF.